Detailed here is one T cell receptor (beta chain). The sample is drawn from a study of blood T cell repertoires in COVID-19. Per the original data handling: Quantification of nucleated cells was approximated via reference gene primer amplification. Profiling relied on immunoSEQ multiplex PCR, and the TCRdb table lists in-frame clones only, not all of them. The V and J calls and clone size are taken from that table; D and trimming were inferred from the DNA. The sample lists roughly 93,000 clones, about 88% seen once, with 8% to 10% in the top ten. The length of the CDR3 is 13 residues. Looked up from germline, CDR1 is MDHEN and CDR2 is SYDVKM. Trimming removed 4 bases from V and 2 bases from J; junction bases left unmatched: 1.

The sequenced sample was peripheral blood. The TCR originated in a man between 50 and 59 years old with acute or convalescent COVID-19. This chain links TRBV28 with TRBJ1-2; 7 positions agree with TRBD1. Here the CDR3 reads CASSSTGNYGYTF. The CDR3 DNA is TGTGCCAGCAGTTCGACAGGGAACTATGGCTACACCTTC.